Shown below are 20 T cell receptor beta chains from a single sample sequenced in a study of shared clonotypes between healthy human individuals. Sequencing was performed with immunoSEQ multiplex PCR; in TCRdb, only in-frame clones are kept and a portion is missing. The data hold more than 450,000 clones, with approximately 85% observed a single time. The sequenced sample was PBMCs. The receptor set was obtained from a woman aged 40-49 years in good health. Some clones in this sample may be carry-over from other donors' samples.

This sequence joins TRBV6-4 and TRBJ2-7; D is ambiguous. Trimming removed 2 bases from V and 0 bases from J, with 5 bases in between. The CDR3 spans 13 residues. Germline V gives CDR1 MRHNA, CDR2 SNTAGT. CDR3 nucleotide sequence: TGTGCCAGCAGTGACGGGCCCTCCTACGAGCAGTACTTC. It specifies CASSDGPSYEQYF.

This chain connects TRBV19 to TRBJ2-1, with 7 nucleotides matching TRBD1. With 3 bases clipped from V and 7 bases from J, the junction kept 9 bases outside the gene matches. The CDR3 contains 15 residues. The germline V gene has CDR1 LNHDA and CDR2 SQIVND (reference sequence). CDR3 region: CASSINRQGGNEQFF. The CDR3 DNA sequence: TGTGCCAGTAGTATCAACAGACAGGGTGGGAATGAGCAGTTCTTC.

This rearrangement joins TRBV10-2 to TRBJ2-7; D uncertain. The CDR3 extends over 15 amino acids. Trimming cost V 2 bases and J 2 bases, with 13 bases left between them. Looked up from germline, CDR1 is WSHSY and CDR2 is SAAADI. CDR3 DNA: TGCGCCAGCAGTGAGGGGATGGAGAACACCTACGAGCAGTACTTC. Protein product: CASSEGMENTYEQYF.

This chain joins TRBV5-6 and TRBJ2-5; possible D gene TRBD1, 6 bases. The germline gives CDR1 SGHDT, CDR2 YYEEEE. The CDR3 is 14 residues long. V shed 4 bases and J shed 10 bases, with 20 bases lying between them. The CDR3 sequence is CASSPGTPGLDQYF. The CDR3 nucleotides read TGTGCCAGCAGCCCCGGGACACCCGGGCTGGACCAGTACTTC. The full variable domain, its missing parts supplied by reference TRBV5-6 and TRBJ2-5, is DAGVTQSPTHLIKTRGQQVTLRCSPKSGHDTVSWYQQALGQGPQFIFQYYEEEERQRGNFPDRFSGHQFPNYSSELNVNALLLGDSALYLCASSPGTPGLDQYFGPGTRLLVL.

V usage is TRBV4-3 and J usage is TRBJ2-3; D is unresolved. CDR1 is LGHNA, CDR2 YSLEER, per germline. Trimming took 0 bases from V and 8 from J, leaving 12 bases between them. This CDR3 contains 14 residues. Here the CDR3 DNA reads TGCGCCAGCAGCCAAGATCTGGCAGGCGGTACGCAGTATTTT. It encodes CASSQDLAGGTQYF.

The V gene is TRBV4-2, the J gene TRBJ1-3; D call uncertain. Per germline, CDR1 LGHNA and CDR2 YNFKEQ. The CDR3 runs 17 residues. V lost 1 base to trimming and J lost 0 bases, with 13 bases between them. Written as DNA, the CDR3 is TGTGCCAGCAGCCAAGGTTTCGACCCTTCCTCTGGAAACACCATATATTTT. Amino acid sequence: CASSQGFDPSSGNTIYF.

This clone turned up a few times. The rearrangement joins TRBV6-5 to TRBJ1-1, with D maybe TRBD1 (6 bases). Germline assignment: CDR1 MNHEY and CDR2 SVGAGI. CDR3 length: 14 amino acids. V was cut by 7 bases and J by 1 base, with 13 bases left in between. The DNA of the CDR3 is TGTGCCAGCAACCCCGGGACATCGAACACTGAAGCTTTCTTT. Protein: CASNPGTSNTEAFF.

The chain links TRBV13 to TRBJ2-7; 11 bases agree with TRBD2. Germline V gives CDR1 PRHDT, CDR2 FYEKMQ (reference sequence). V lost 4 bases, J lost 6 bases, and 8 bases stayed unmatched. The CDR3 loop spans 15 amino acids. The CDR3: CASSSGSSGRFEQYF. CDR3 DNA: TGTGCCAGCAGCTCGGGATCTAGCGGGAGGTTCGAGCAGTACTTC.

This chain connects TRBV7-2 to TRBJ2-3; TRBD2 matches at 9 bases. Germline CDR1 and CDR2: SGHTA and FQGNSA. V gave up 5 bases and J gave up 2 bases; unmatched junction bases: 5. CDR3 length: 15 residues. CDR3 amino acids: CASSPSSGTTDTQYF. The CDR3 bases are TGTGCCAGCAGCCCCTCTAGCGGGACCACAGATACGCAGTATTTT.

The CDR3 sequence: CASSDLAGKFYEQYF. In nucleotides, the CDR3 is TGTGCCAGTAGTGACCTAGCGGGAAAGTTCTACGAGCAGTACTTC. J is TRBJ2-7 and V is TRBV19, with 9 bases fitting TRBD2. CDR1 and CDR2 (germline): LNHDA, SQIVND (reference sequence). Unmatched junction bases numbered 8, after V lost 5 bases and J lost 3 bases. The CDR3 runs 15 residues.

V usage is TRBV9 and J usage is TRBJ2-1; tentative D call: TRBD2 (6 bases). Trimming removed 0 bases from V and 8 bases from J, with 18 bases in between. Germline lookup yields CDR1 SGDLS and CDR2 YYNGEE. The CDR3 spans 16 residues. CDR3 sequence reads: CASSVGRLVNADEQFF. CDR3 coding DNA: TGTGCCAGCAGCGTAGGACGACTAGTTAACGCTGATGAGCAGTTCTTC.

CDR3 nucleotide sequence: TGTGCCACCAGCAGAGCCGGATCTAGTGAAAAACTGTTTTTT. This gives the protein CATSRAGSSEKLFF. The chain combines TRBV15 with TRBJ1-4, with D unclear. The V gene's germline CDR1 is LNHNV and CDR2 YYDKDF (reference sequence). Trimming shortened V by 1 base and J by 7 bases, and 10 bases separated the two germline ends. CDR3 length: 14 amino acids. The whole variable domain, filled in from reference TRBV15 and TRBJ1-4, reads DAMVIQNPRYQVTQFGKPVTLSCSQTLNHNVMYWYQQKSSQAPKLLFHYYDKDFNNEADTPDNFQSRRPNTSFCFLDIRSPGLGDTAMYLCATSRAGSSEKLFFGSGTQLSVL.

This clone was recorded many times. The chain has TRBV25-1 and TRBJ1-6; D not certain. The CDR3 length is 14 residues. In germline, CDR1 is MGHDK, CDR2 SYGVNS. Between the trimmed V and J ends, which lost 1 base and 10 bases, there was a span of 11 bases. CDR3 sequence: CASSESQARSPLHF. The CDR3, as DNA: TGTGCCAGCAGTGAATCCCAGGCTCGGTCACCCCTCCACTTT.

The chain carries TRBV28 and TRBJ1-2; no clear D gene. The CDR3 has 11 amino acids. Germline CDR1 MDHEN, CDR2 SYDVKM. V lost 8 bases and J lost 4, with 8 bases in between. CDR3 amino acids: CASADPYGYTF. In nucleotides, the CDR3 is TGTGCCAGCGCGGATCCCTATGGCTACACCTTC.

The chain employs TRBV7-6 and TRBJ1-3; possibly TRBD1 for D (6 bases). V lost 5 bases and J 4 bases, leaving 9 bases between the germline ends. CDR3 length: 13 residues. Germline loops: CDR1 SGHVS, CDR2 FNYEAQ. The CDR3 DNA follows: TGTGCCAGCAGCCAAGGACAGGGAAACACCATATATTTT. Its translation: CASSQGQGNTIYF.

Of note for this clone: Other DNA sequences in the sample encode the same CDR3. For the CDR3, the DNA is TGTGCCAGCAGCCCCCGGACAGGACCCACCTACGAGCAGTACTTC. Translating it yields CASSPRTGPTYEQYF. V is TRBV7-9 and J is TRBJ2-7, with 7 positions matching TRBD1. Germline loops: CDR1 SEHNR, CDR2 FQNEAQ (reference sequence). V lost 5 bases and J lost 2; bases outside the gene matches: 9. The CDR3 sequence is 15 residues long.

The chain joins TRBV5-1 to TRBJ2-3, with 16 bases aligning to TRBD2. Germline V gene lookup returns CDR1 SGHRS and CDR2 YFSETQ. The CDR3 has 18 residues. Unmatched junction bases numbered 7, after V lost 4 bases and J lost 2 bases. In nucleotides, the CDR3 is TGCGCCAGCAGCATGGGACTAGCGGGAGGGCCCCACACAGATACGCAGTATTTT. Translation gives CASSMGLAGGPHTDTQYF.

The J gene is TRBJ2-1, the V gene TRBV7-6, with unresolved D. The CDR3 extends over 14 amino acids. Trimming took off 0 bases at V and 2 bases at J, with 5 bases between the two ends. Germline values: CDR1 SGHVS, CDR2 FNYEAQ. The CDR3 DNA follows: TGTGCCAGCAGCTTAGCGGGGACCTACAATGAGCAGTTCTTC. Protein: CASSLAGTYNEQFF.

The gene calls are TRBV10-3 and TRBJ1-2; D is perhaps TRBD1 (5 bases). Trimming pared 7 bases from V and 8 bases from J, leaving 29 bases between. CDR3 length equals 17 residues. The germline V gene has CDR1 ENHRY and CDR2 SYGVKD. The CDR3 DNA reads TGTGCCATCAAGGAAGGAGCGCGGCAGGGAGATTTGGGCGGCTACACCTTC. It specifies CAIKEGARQGDLGGYTF.

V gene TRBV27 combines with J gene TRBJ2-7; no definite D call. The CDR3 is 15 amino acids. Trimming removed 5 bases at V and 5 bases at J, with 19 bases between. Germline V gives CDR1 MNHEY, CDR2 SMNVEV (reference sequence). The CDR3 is CASSLLGRSVNEQYF. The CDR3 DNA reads TGTGCCAGCAGTCTACTGGGCAGGAGTGTCAACGAGCAGTACTTC.